This TCR beta chain was profiled in a study of control samples from healthy donors and cancer patients. The V segment lost 4 bases and the J segment 5 bases; nucleotides outside the gene matches: 1. From germline, CDR1 is SGDLS and CDR2 YYNGEE. The CDR3 consists of 14 residues. Here immunoSEQ multiplex PCR was the method, and the copy in TCRdb shows in-frame clones only, minus some. The sample records about 160,000 clones, about 94% being singletons. This clone was picked up one time. Sequenced input: blood. The chain employs TRBV9 and TRBJ1-6, with TRBD1 identical over 9 bases. The sequence was collected from a woman in her sixties or seventies in good health. CDR3 amino acids: CASSWTGDNSPLHF. Written as DNA, the CDR3 is TGTGCCAGCAGCTGGACAGGGGATAATTCACCCCTCCACTTT.